This T cell receptor (beta chain) was captured in a study of blood T cell repertoires in COVID-19. The CDR3 covers 14 residues. Germline-derived CDR1 and CDR2 are MNHEY and SVGEGT. With 4 bases removed from V and 9 bases from J, the gap between germline ends came to 16 bases. Some clones are missing from TCRdb's copy, which holds only in-frame ones; the method was immunoSEQ multiplex PCR. The table shows about 250,000 clones, with roughly 87% occurring only once. V and J are TRBV6-2 or TRBV6-3 and TRBJ1-5; D might be TRBD1 (6 bases). Sample: PBMCs or T cells enriched from blood (not recorded which). This TCR was recovered from a woman between 25 and 40 years old with acute COVID-19. The CDR3 DNA sequence: TGTGCCAGCAGTTCCCGGACAGCCTTTTGGCCCCAGCATTTT. Its protein is CASSSRTAFWPQHF.